The following is a TCR beta chain sequence with its context. Trimming cost V 6 bases and J 5 bases; bases outside gene matches: 11. From germline, CDR1 is SGHAT and CDR2 FQDESV (reference sequence). The CDR3 consists of 16 residues. Donors included only healthy HIV-negative adults lacking recent acute infections or vaccinations. These data come from a study of shared clonotypes between healthy human individuals. Profiling relied on immunoSEQ multiplex PCR, and the TCRdb table lists in-frame clones only, not all of them. The table records about 2.3 million clones, 85% to 95% of them present only once. Sequencing used naive CD4+ T cells from PBMCs. Indicated subset: CD45RA+ positively selected. The J gene is TRBJ2-5, the V gene TRBV11-1; 11 bases align to TRBD1. The TCR sequence derives from a man in his late teens or twenties in good health. Some clones in this sample may be carry-over from other donors' samples. CDR3 sequence reads: CASSLLRTGGVETQYF. The CDR3 DNA follows: TGTGCCAGCAGTCTCCTAAGGACAGGGGGCGTGGAGACCCAGTACTTC.